This TCR beta chain stems from a study of T-cell memory formation after mild COVID-19. Whole-study results and caveats: Contracting CD8+ clones were enriched in EMRA, CD4+ mainly in CM and EM.

Points on this clonotype: Antigen: not known.

TCRdb itself ran the 5' RACE reads through MiXCR, one entry per CDR3 protein. The data contain roughly 350,000 distinct CDR3 sequences, roughly 15% of them singletons. V was cut by 4 bases and J by 6 bases, with 20 bases left in between. Germline lookup yields CDR1 SGDLS and CDR2 YYNGEE. CDR3 length: 16 amino acids. This TCR came from a man aged 18 to 30 who had mild COVID-19 (a few samples of this study predate the infection). Cell type and time point are not known. The V gene is TRBV9, the J gene TRBJ2-1; weak D call: TRBD1 (5 bases). Sequenced sample: PBMCs or a T cell subset sorted from them (not recorded which). CDR3 amino acids: CASSSQLDRLGNEQFF. As DNA, the CDR3 is TGTGCCAGCAGCTCACAATTAGACAGATTAGGCAATGAGCAGTTCTTC.